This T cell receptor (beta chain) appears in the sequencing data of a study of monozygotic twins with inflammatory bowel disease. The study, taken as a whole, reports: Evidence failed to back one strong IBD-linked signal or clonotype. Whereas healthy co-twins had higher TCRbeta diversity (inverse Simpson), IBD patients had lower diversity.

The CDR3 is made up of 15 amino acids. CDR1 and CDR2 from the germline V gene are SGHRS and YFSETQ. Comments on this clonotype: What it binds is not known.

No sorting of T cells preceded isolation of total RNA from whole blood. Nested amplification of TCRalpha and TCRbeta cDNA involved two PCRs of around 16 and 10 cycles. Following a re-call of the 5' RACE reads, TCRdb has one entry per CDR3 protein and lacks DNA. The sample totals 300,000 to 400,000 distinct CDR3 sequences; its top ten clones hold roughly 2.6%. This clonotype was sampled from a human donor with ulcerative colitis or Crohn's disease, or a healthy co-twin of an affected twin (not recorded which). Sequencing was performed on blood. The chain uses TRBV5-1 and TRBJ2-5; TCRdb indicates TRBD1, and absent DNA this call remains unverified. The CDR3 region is CASSFGAERQETQYF.